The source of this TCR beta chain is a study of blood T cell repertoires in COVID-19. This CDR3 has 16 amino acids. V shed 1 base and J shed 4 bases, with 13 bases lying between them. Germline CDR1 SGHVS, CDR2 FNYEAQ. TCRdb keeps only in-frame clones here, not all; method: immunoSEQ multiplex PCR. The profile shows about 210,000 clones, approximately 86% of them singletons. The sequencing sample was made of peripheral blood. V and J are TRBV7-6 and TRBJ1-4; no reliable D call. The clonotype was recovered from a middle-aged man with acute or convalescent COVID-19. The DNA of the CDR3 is TGTGCCAGCAGCTTAGGCCGGAGAGAGTATAATGAAAAACTGTTTTTT. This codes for CASSLGRREYNEKLFF.